The rows below give T cell receptor beta chains drawn from one sample of a study of T cell responses to AZD1222 COVID-19 vaccine. Sequenced by immunoSEQ multiplex PCR; TCRdb stores in-frame clones only, minus some. This sample has approximately 170,000 clones, with around 93% found just once. The sample consisted of peripheral blood, taken on day 0 of AZD1222 vaccination. The receptors here all came from an adult in good health. Both conserved end residues are part of each CDR3. Fields, in order: clone size, J gene, D gene, V gene, CDR3 DNA, CDR3 protein. A D gene is named only where the DNA matches it firmly. Size values are once, few and many counts, or a class for expanded clones, and some rows have none.

>NA|TRBJ1-1|NA|TRBV2
TGTGCCAGCAGCAAAAGTCGGGTCGGGGCTGAAGCTTTCTTT
CASSKSRVGAEAFF
>NA|TRBJ2-7|NA|TRBV4-2
TGTGCCAGCAGCCATTCCAAGTCCTACGAGCAGTACTTC
CASSHSKSYEQYF
>NA|TRBJ1-5|NA|TRBV12-3/TRBV12-4
TGTGCCAGCACCGGGAGGGACGGGCAGCCCCAGCATTTT
CASTGRDGQPQHF
>NA|TRBJ2-7|TRBD1|TRBV7-9
TGTGCCAGCAGCTCCCGGGACAGGGGATACGAGCAGTACTTC
CASSSRDRGYEQYF
>NA|TRBJ2-5|NA|TRBV30
TGTGCCTGGAGTACCCAGGCGGGGTACCAAGAGACCCAGTACTTC
CAWSTQAGYQETQYF
>NA|TRBJ1-6|NA|TRBV30
TGTGCCGCATTTGGCGGGGGCATTTCACCCCTCCACTTT
CAAFGGGISPLHF
>NA|TRBJ1-1|NA|TRBV5-6
TGTGCCAGCAGTCGTAGCGTCACTGAAGCTTTCTTT
CASSRSVTEAFF
>NA|TRBJ2-3|NA|TRBV5-1
TGCGCCAGCAGCTCAGACACAGATACGCAGTATTTT
CASSSDTDTQYF
>once|TRBJ1-5|NA|TRBV4-1
TGCGCCAGCAGCCCCGTTTGGCGGGGTCAGCCCCAGCATTTT
CASSPVWRGQPQHF
>NA|TRBJ2-2|NA|TRBV6-5
TGTGCCAGCAGCAAGGGGGGAGAGCTGTTTTTT
CASSKGGELFF
>NA|TRBJ2-5|NA|TRBV12-3/TRBV12-4
TGTGCCAGCAACCCAGGGGCGGGGGAGACCCAGTACTTC
CASNPGAGETQYF
>NA|TRBJ2-1|NA|TRBV7-2
TGTGCCAGCAGCCTTGAGCCGCATTACAATGAGCAGTTCTTC
CASSLEPHYNEQFF
>NA|TRBJ1-1|NA|TRBV18
TGTGCCAGCTCGCCAACAATACCGGCTTTCACGAACACTGAAGCTTTCTTT
CASSPTIPAFTNTEAFF
>NA|TRBJ2-1|NA|TRBV7-3
TGTGCCAGCAGCTTAACACGGGGACAAGATGAGCAGTTCTTC
CASSLTRGQDEQFF
>NA|TRBJ1-2|NA|TRBV7-8
TGTGCCAGCAGCTCGGGGACCGCTGTTGGCTACACCTTC
CASSSGTAVGYTF
>NA|TRBJ1-2|NA|TRBV7-3
TGTGCCAGCAAGACCCATCGACAGTATAACTATGGCTACACCTTC
CASKTHRQYNYGYTF
>NA|TRBJ2-7|NA|TRBV28
TGTGCCAGCAGCTCCCAGGGTTCCGAGCAGTACTTC
CASSSQGSEQYF
>NA|TRBJ1-2|NA|TRBV6-5
TGTGCCAGCAGACAGGGAGCCAACTATGGCTACACCTTC
CASRQGANYGYTF
>NA|TRBJ2-2|NA|TRBV29-1
TGCAGCTGTCGGAACACCGGGGAGCTGTTTTTT
CSCRNTGELFF
>NA|TRBJ1-4|TRBD1|TRBV4-1
TGCGCCAGCAGCCTCACTCTGACAGGGACTAATGAAAAACTGTTTTTT
CASSLTLTGTNEKLFF
>NA|TRBJ2-7|NA|TRBV5-8
TGTGCCAGCAGTCCGGCTATCTTGCCTCCACACATTGGGGCTGACGAGCAGTACTTC
CASSPAILPPHIGADEQYF
>NA|TRBJ2-6|NA|TRBV5-1
TGCGCCAGCAGCAGGGACGCCCGGGCTGGGGCCAACGTCCTGACTTTC
CASSRDARAGANVLTF
>NA|TRBJ2-3|NA|TRBV27
TGTGCCAGTCTCCCTGGGTACGGGCTTGGCACAGATACGCAGTATTTT
CASLPGYGLGTDTQYF
>NA|TRBJ2-1|TRBD2|TRBV7-7
TGTGCTAGCAGCCCCGGACTAGCACTCTCCTACAATGAGCAGTTCTTC
CASSPGLALSYNEQFF
>NA|TRBJ1-3|NA|TRBV6-5
TGTGCCAGCAATGCCCCAGGGTTTGGAAACACCATATATTTT
CASNAPGFGNTIYF
>once|TRBJ2-7|TRBD1|TRBV7-2
TGTGCCAGCAGCTGGGACAGGGGTCAATACGAGCAGTACTTC
CASSWDRGQYEQYF
>NA|TRBJ2-1|NA|TRBV7-3
TGTGCCAGCAGCTTAACAGGCAGGGCGAATGAGCAGTTCTTC
CASSLTGRANEQFF
>NA|TRBJ1-6|NA|TRBV6-5
TGTGCCAGCAGACGATCCCCCGGGGAGGGCTCACCCCTCCACTTT
CASRRSPGEGSPLHF
>NA|TRBJ2-7|TRBD1|TRBV12-5
TGTGCTAGTGGTTTGGGGGACAGCGGCTACGAGCAGTACTTC
CASGLGDSGYEQYF
>NA|TRBJ2-7|NA|TRBV9
TGTGCCAGCAGCGTAGCTTTGGGGTTTTCCTACGAGCAGTACTTC
CASSVALGFSYEQYF
>NA|TRBJ1-1|NA|TRBV24-1
TGTGCCACCAGTGATTCTCGGCAGTCGACTTTCTTT
CATSDSRQSTFF
>NA|TRBJ2-1|TRBD1|TRBV5-1
TGCGCCAGCAGCCCGCCTCGGGGGACAGGGTACGTCGATGAGCAGTTCTTC
CASSPPRGTGYVDEQFF
>NA|TRBJ1-2|NA|TRBV7-9
TGTGCCAGCAGGGGGGCAGATGGCTACACCTTC
CASRGADGYTF
>NA|TRBJ2-7|TRBD1|TRBV24-1
TGTGCCACCAGGAGTCCGGGACAGGGTATATACGAGCAGTACTTC
CATRSPGQGIYEQYF
>NA|TRBJ2-2|NA|TRBV6-5
TGTGCCAGCAGTTATAAGGGAGCCGGGGAGCTGTTTTTT
CASSYKGAGELFF
>NA|TRBJ2-1|TRBD2|TRBV24-1
TGTGCCACCAGTGATAGGGCTAGCGGGAGAAATTCCTACAATGAGCAGTTCTTC
CATSDRASGRNSYNEQFF
>NA|TRBJ2-7|NA|TRBV18
TGTGCCAGCTCACACTACAGGGACGAGCAGTACTTC
CASSHYRDEQYF
>NA|TRBJ2-1|TRBD2|TRBV6-6
TGTGCCAGCAGTCCCCACCCGATGAGGCGGGGGGGCAATGAGCAGTTCTTC
CASSPHPMRRGGNEQFF
>NA|TRBJ1-2|NA|TRBV30
TGTGCCTGGAGGCCCGAAAGTAGGAACTATGGCTACACCTTC
CAWRPESRNYGYTF
>NA|TRBJ1-2|TRBD1|TRBV19
TGTGCCAGTAGTATGTGGGACAGGGCTGGCTACACCTTC
CASSMWDRAGYTF
>NA|TRBJ2-7|NA|TRBV4-1
TGCGCCAGCAGCCAAAAGGGCTACGCTGGGGCAGGGACCTACGAGCAGTACTTC
CASSQKGYAGAGTYEQYF
>NA|TRBJ1-2|NA|TRBV7-9
TGTGCCAGCAGCTTAGAGGGATCCCACTATGGCTACACCTTC
CASSLEGSHYGYTF
>NA|TRBJ1-2|TRBD1|TRBV11-2
TGTGCCAGCAGCCGGATGGGACAGGGGGGCTACACCTTC
CASSRMGQGGYTF
>NA|TRBJ2-7|NA|TRBV11-2
TGTGCCAGCAGCTTTATCGGGCAGTTTAACGAGCAGTACTTC
CASSFIGQFNEQYF
>NA|TRBJ2-2|TRBD2|TRBV28
TGTGCCAGCACCACTAGCGGGGGGACCGGGGAGCTGTTTTTT
CASTTSGGTGELFF
>NA|TRBJ1-2|TRBD1|TRBV10-3
TGTGCCATCAGTGAGTCTGGGACAGTCCATGGCTACACCTTC
CAISESGTVHGYTF
>NA|TRBJ2-7|NA|TRBV27
TGTGCCAGCAGTTTATCGGCCCCTTACGAGCAGTACTTC
CASSLSAPYEQYF
>NA|TRBJ1-2|NA|TRBV6-5
TGTGCCAGCGGTTGGACAGCTGGGTATGGCTACACCTTC
CASGWTAGYGYTF
>NA|TRBJ1-2|NA|TRBV11-2
TGTGCCAGCAGCTTTCGACCGTTAACGAATGGCTACACCTTC
CASSFRPLTNGYTF
>NA|TRBJ2-3|TRBD2|TRBV7-9
TGTGCCAGCAGCTTAGCGCGGGCGGGAGCTAGCACAGATACGCAGTATTTT
CASSLARAGASTDTQYF